This TCR beta chain was captured in a study of OX40 agonist ivuxolimab in advanced cancers. Background on the study: The mean age was approximately 60 years, ranging from about 20 to 85, with more than 70% of participants male.

TCRdb's table, derived via immunoSEQ multiplex PCR, lists solely in-frame clones and lacks some. The profile shows tens of thousands of clones, about nine tenths of them singletons. The J segment lost 4 bases and the V segment lost 2 bases, leaving 4 bases of the junction unmatched. Looked up from germline, CDR1 is MNHNS and CDR2 is SASEGT. CDR3 size: 14 residues. The genes are TRBV6-1 and TRBJ1-1; 7 nucleotides line up with TRBD1. This TCR was recovered from an adult with an advanced solid tumor such as melanoma, head and neck, liver or kidney cancer. This specimen consisted of CD4+ or CD8+ T cells sorted from blood, obtained in a trial of the OX40 agonist ivuxolimab. CDR3 residues: CASSEKQGSTEAFF. CDR3 coding DNA: TGTGCCAGCAGTGAAAAACAGGGGAGCACTGAAGCTTTCTTT.